Below, 32 T cell receptor beta chains from the same sample are listed, as sequenced in a study of T cells expressing NK-cell markers. TCRdb reprocessed the 5' RACE reads and keeps a single row for each CDR3 protein, giving no DNA. The repertoire table contains 300,000 to 450,000 distinct CDR3 sequences. The specimen sequenced was blood T cells: a sorted CD56 or NKG2C T cell subset, CD4+ or CD8+ T cells, or bulk PBMC T cells (not recorded which). These receptors were taken from a man between 18 and 69 years old in good health.

The chain recombines TRBV6-6 with TRBJ1-1; there is no DNA to check the TCRdb D call of TRBD1. Germline lookup yields CDR1 MNHNY and CDR2 SVGAGI (reference sequence). CDR3 length: 13 amino acids. CDR3 residues: CASSSPPNPEAFF.

V gene TRBV7-3 combines with J gene TRBJ2-6; TCRdb picks TRBD1, but there is no DNA to check that call. In germline, CDR1 is SGHTA, CDR2 FQGTGA. The CDR3 runs to 16 residues. The CDR3: CASSLQSGAGANVLTF.

V usage is TRBV5-6 and J usage is TRBJ2-5; the D call from TCRdb, TRBD1, cannot be confirmed without DNA. Germline loops: CDR1 SGHDT, CDR2 YYEEEE. This CDR3 is 17 amino acids long. The CDR3 loop reads CASSLVFAGTNEETQYF.

The V call is TRBV3-1, the J call TRBJ2-7; the D gene TCRdb calls, TRBD1, cannot be checked with no DNA. CDR3 size: 15 residues. In germline, CDR1 is LGHDT, CDR2 YNNKEL (reference sequence). CDR3 loop: CASRGGPRSSYEQYF.

The V gene is TRBV29-1, the J gene TRBJ2-7; TCRdb's D gene call, TRBD1, goes unchecked for lack of DNA. Germline V lookup: CDR1 SQVTM, CDR2 ANQGSEA. The CDR3 covers 15 residues. CDR3 sequence reads: CSVEGWSGSRYEQYF.

The gene calls are TRBV28 and TRBJ2-1. The CDR3 loop spans 13 amino acids. Germline values: CDR1 MDHEN, CDR2 SYDVKM. The CDR3 reads CASSFEGGNEQFF.

The CDR3 region is CASRRQGDNSPLHF. The chain has TRBV25-1 and TRBJ1-6; the TCRdb call, TRBD1, lacks DNA for checking. CDR3 length: 14 amino acids. The germline V gene encodes CDR1 MGHDK and CDR2 SYGVNS.

The V and J genes are TRBV12-3 or TRBV12-4 and TRBJ2-1. The CDR3 sequence is 16 residues long. CDR3 sequence: CASSNHPSSRYNEQFF.

The rearrangement links TRBV20-1 to TRBJ1-2; there is no DNA to check the TCRdb D call of TRBD1. The germline V gene has CDR1 DFQATT and CDR2 SNEGSKA (reference sequence). The CDR3 loop spans 13 amino acids. This CDR3 reads CSRTARGSWGYTF.

The V call is TRBV10-3, the J call TRBJ2-3; the TCRdb call, TRBD1, lacks DNA for checking. The CDR3 spans 14 residues. Germline CDR1 ENHRY, CDR2 SYGVKD. The CDR3 loop is CAAGGAYSTDTQYF.

The chain uses TRBV19 and TRBJ1-2; TCRdb names TRBD1, which stays unverified in the absence of DNA. Per germline, CDR1 LNHDA and CDR2 SQIVND (reference sequence). This CDR3 contains 15 residues. Here the CDR3 reads CASSPSTGRWYGYTF.

This sequence joins TRBV18 and TRBJ1-4. The CDR3 consists of 14 residues. Germline values: CDR1 KGHSH, CDR2 LQKENI. CDR3 protein: CASSLAGTFEKLFF.

This chain links TRBV10-1 with TRBJ2-7; the TCRdb D gene call, TRBD1, has no DNA to confirm it. This CDR3 is 13 amino acids long. The germline gives CDR1 WNHNN, CDR2 SYGVQD (reference sequence). The CDR3 sequence: CAEGAGTSYEQYF.

The chain combines TRBV5-5 with TRBJ1-5; with no DNA, the TCRdb D assignment of TRBD1 cannot be verified. The CDR3 covers 16 residues. In germline, CDR1 is SGHKS, CDR2 YYEKEE (reference sequence). The CDR3 is CASSVSGARAKQPQHF.

The chain uses TRBV7-9 and TRBJ1-1; as DNA is missing, the TRBD1 call by TCRdb cannot be tested. CDR1 is SEHNR and CDR2 is FQNEAQ in the germline V gene (reference sequence). The CDR3 covers 17 residues. The CDR3 reads CASSSMGVGGLGTEAFF. The whole variable domain, remainder taken from reference TRBV7-9 and TRBJ1-1, is DTGVSQNPRHKITKRGQNVTFRCDPISEHNRLYWYRQTLGQGPEFLTYFQNEAQLEKSRLLSDRFSAERPKGSFSTLEIQRTEQGDSAMYLCASSSMGVGGLGTEAFFGQGTRLTVV.

The chain has TRBV18 and TRBJ2-1; no DNA is available, so the TRBD2 call from TCRdb remains unchecked. The CDR3 loop spans 16 amino acids. The V gene's germline CDR1 is KGHSH and CDR2 LQKENI. This chain's CDR3 is CASSPISGGTGNEQFF. Variable domain in full (rest from reference TRBV18 and TRBJ2-1): NAGVMQNPRHLVRRRGQEARLRCSPMKGHSHVYWYRQLPEEGLKFMVYLQKENIIDESGMPKERFSAEFPKEGPSILRIQQVVRGDSAAYFCASSPISGGTGNEQFFGPGTRLTVL.

The chain is built from TRBV20-1 and TRBJ2-6. The germline V gene encodes CDR1 DFQATT and CDR2 SNEGSKA (reference sequence). The CDR3 has 14 residues. The CDR3 protein is CSASQGAGANVLTF.

The gene calls are TRBV7-8 and TRBJ1-2; TCRdb calls TRBD1, which cannot be checked without DNA. The CDR3 sequence is 17 residues long. In germline, CDR1 is SGHVS, CDR2 FQNEAQ. CDR3 sequence reads: CASSLEFPGQVNYGYTF.

V gene TRBV7-2 combines with J gene TRBJ2-3; with no DNA, the TCRdb D assignment of TRBD1 cannot be verified. The CDR3 runs to 13 residues. The germline V gene has CDR1 SGHTA and CDR2 FQGNSA. The CDR3 protein is CASRGPREDTQYF.

This sequence joins TRBV15 and TRBJ2-1; TCRdb indicates TRBD1, and absent DNA this call remains unverified. This CDR3 comprises 15 residues. The V gene's germline CDR1 is LNHNV and CDR2 YYDKDF (reference sequence). The CDR3 spells CATSREGDPYNEQFF.

The chain has TRBV20-1 and TRBJ2-3; TCRdb's D call, TRBD1, is unchecked because there is no DNA. Per the germline V gene, CDR1 is DFQATT and CDR2 is SNEGSKA (reference sequence). CDR3 length: 16 residues. The CDR3 loop is CSATPPPNFGSDTQYF.

This rearrangement joins TRBV20-1 to TRBJ2-4; TCRdb selects TRBD1, and the lack of DNA leaves this call unchecked. The CDR3 extends over 15 amino acids. Germline V gives CDR1 DFQATT, CDR2 SNEGSKA (reference sequence). The CDR3 is CSAGGPGLAKNIQYF.

The chain links TRBV5-1 to TRBJ1-1; TCRdb proposes TRBD1, but this gene call is untestable without DNA. Germline V gene data show CDR1 as SGHRS and CDR2 as YFSETQ. This CDR3 comprises 15 residues. The CDR3 region is CASRATGVGNTEAFF.

The chain has TRBV5-1 and TRBJ2-1. This CDR3 comprises 16 residues. Germline CDR1 SGHRS, CDR2 YFSETQ. The CDR3 protein is CASSFQAGVAYNEQFF.

The CDR3 loop is CSARPGQETQETQYF. This chain links TRBV20-1 with TRBJ2-5; TCRdb's D call, TRBD1, is unchecked because there is no DNA. The germline V gene has CDR1 DFQATT and CDR2 SNEGSKA (reference sequence). The length of the CDR3 is 15 residues.

The CDR3 region is CASAGLGVQETQYF. The J gene is TRBJ2-5, the V gene TRBV12-5; TCRdb reports TRBD1, a call that lacks DNA to check it against. Germline assignment: CDR1 LGHNT and CDR2 FRNRAP. This CDR3 has 14 residues.

The V and J genes are TRBV11-2 and TRBJ1-1; TCRdb indicates TRBD1, and absent DNA this call remains unverified. Germline V gene sequence: CDR1 SGHAT, CDR2 FQNNGV. CDR3 size: 14 residues. The CDR3 spells CASSQGGMNTEAFF.

The rearrangement links TRBV7-9 to TRBJ1-1. The CDR3 runs to 15 residues. CDR1 SEHNR and CDR2 FQNEAQ come from the germline V gene (reference sequence). The CDR3 is CASSRRAGPNTEAFF.

Here the CDR3 reads CASSQVGQYQETQYF. V is TRBV23-1 and J is TRBJ2-5; the TRBD1 assignment by TCRdb is unverifiable without DNA. TRBV23-1 is known as an ORF, though its function is uncertain. The CDR3 runs to 15 residues.

The chain couples TRBV2 to TRBJ2-5; without DNA, the TCRdb call of TRBD2 cannot be checked. This CDR3 is built from 13 residues. Germline V lookup: CDR1 SNHLY, CDR2 FYNNEI. The chain's CDR3 is CASSTGARETQYF. Supplemented by reference TRBV2 and TRBJ2-5, the full variable domain reads EPEVTQTPSHQVTQMGQEVILRCVPISNHLYFYWYRQILGQKVEFLVSFYNNEISEKSEIFDDQFSVERPDGSNFTLKIRSTKLEDSAMYFCASSTGARETQYFGPGTRLLVL.

The chain is built from TRBV5-1 and TRBJ2-5; absent DNA, TCRdb's TRBD2 call cannot be checked. The CDR3 length is 14 residues. The germline gives CDR1 SGHRS, CDR2 YFSETQ. The CDR3 loop reads CASSLVAGVETQYF.

This rearrangement joins TRBV12-3 or TRBV12-4 to TRBJ1-5; TCRdb picks TRBD1, but there is no DNA to check that call. The CDR3 is 15 residues long. This chain's CDR3 is CASSKDGGGNQPQHF.